This T cell receptor (beta chain) was profiled in a study of blood T cells in healthy people across ages. PCR was performed a second time for 7 to 11 cycles using a sample-barcoded 5' primer and a J-beta primer mix. TCRdb used MiXCR to reprocess the 5' RACE reads, holding one entry per CDR3 protein. The repertoire holds 450,000 to 650,000 distinct CDR3 sequences, with approximately 25% as singletons. V lost 6 bases and J lost 2, with 16 bases in between. CDR3 length: 15 residues. Looked up from germline, CDR1 is ENHRY and CDR2 is SYGVKD. Another study also made use of these data, one on T cells of mothers and their children.

The J gene is TRBJ1-1, the V gene TRBV10-3, with D tentatively TRBD1 (5 bases). The TCR sequence derives from a boy younger than 18 in good health. The sample taken for sequencing was blood. The CDR3 sequence is CAISPGEEGNTEAFF. In nucleotides, the CDR3 is TGTGCCATCAGCCCGGGGGAAGAGGGAAACACTGAAGCTTTCTTT.